This T cell receptor beta chain came from a study of blood T cell repertoires in COVID-19. Overall study: The samples span acute and convalescent COVID-19 from the United States, Italy and Spain. From T cells, B-cell-depleted T cells, or PBMCs came the material, which was cDNA or gDNA.

In the authors' workflow: Amplification of reference gene primers provided the estimated nucleated cell counts. Repertoires were generated with immunoSEQ multiplex PCR, while TCRdb's copy carries only in-frame clones and drops some. The V and J calls and clone size were taken over from that table, and D and trimming were inferred from the DNA. In the table there are about 200,000 clones, about 83% of which are singletons. This clone was observed once. In germline, CDR1 is MNHEY, CDR2 SVGAGI. CDR3 size: 15 residues. The germline V and J ends were trimmed by 6 bases and 0 bases, with 12 bases remaining between them.

The receptor was isolated from a woman aged 70 to 79 with active or convalescent COVID-19. What was sequenced was peripheral blood. The chain recombines TRBV6-5 with TRBJ2-4; TRBD1 might be the D (6 bases). The CDR3 DNA sequence: TGTGCCAGCAGCCCGACAGGCGCAGCCAAAAACATTCAGTACTTC. It codes for CASSPTGAAKNIQYF.